The 16 T cell receptor beta chains reported below all come from one sample, sequenced in a study of blood T cell repertoires in COVID-19. Profiling relied on immunoSEQ multiplex PCR, and the TCRdb table lists in-frame clones only, not all of them. Among 110,000 to 150,000 clones, 81% were seen once, and the ten largest hold around 8.8%. Material for sequencing was peripheral blood. The receptor set was obtained from a human donor in a cohort sampled during active COVID-19.

This chain links TRBV9 with TRBJ2-7; D remains unclear. Germline CDR1 is SGDLS and CDR2 is YYNGEE. CDR3 length: 14 residues. Trimming cost V 4 bases and J 0 bases, with 11 bases left between them. Here the CDR3 DNA reads TGTGCCAGCAGCCTGCGACATACCTCCTACGAGCAGTACTTC. Translated, it gives CASSLRHTSYEQYF. Using reference TRBV9 and TRBJ2-7 for the parts outside the CDR3, the full variable domain is DSGVTQTPKHLITATGQRVTLRCSPRSGDLSVYWYQQSLDQGLQFLIQYYNGEERAKGNILERFSAQQFPDLHSELNLSSLELGDSALYFCASSLRHTSYEQYFGPGTRLTVT.

This sequence joins TRBV5-1 and TRBJ2-7; 7 nucleotides line up with TRBD1. V shed 5 bases and J 2 bases; nucleotides not matched to a gene: 4. Germline CDR1 reads SGHRS; CDR2 reads YFSETQ. The CDR3 length is 13 residues. As DNA, the CDR3 is TGCGCCAGCAGTAGGGACAGTACCTACGAGCAGTACTTC. Translated, it gives CASSRDSTYEQYF.

The V gene is TRBV6-2 or TRBV6-3, the J gene TRBJ2-7; 8 nucleotides line up with TRBD1. The CDR3 loop spans 15 amino acids. Germline V gene sequence: CDR1 MNHEY, CDR2 SVGEGT. Trimming removed 4 bases from V and 7 bases from J; junction bases left unmatched: 12. CDR3 loop: CASSSPTGTGYEQYF. The DNA for the CDR3 is TGTGCCAGCAGTTCCCCAACCGGGACAGGCTATGAGCAGTACTTC.

This chain uses TRBV18 with TRBJ2-1, with 11 bases fitting TRBD2. The CDR3 length is 16 residues. V shed 6 bases, J shed 1 base, and the junction held 5 bases outside the gene matches. Germline V CDR1 and CDR2: KGHSH, LQKENI. Written as DNA, the CDR3 is TGTGCCAGCTCCCGACCTAGCGGGAGGTCCTACAATGAGCAGTTCTTC. Protein product: CASSRPSGRSYNEQFF.

This chain connects TRBV28 to TRBJ2-5; 8 bases map to TRBD1. Germline V lookup: CDR1 MDHEN, CDR2 SYDVKM. The CDR3 loop spans 14 amino acids. Unmatched junction bases numbered 4, after V lost 6 bases and J lost 1 base. The CDR3 DNA sequence: TGTGCCAGCAGATGGGACAGGACCCAAGAGACCCAGTACTTC. It encodes CASRWDRTQETQYF.

Comments on this clone: Its ends do not fully match the called genes, so a read error is possible. The chain carries TRBV7-7 and TRBJ2-2; 9 nucleotides line up with TRBD2. In germline, CDR1 is SSHAT, CDR2 FNYEAQ (reference sequence). The CDR3 has 16 amino acids. CDR3 in amino acids: CASSLAPSGNAGELFF. The CDR3 DNA is TGTGCCAGCAGCTTAGCTCCTAGCGGGAACGCCGGGGAGCTGTTTTTT.

The V and J genes are TRBV5-1 and TRBJ2-6, with TRBD2 identical over 8 bases. J lost 2 bases, V lost 2 bases, and 6 bases had no gene match. The CDR3 totals 17 residues. Germline CDR1 SGHRS, CDR2 YFSETQ. For the CDR3, the DNA is TGCGCCAGCAGCTTTCGGGTAGCGGGGACTGGGGCCAACGTCCTGACTTTC. This gives the protein CASSFRVAGTGANVLTF.

This clone came up a few times. This chain links TRBV4-1 with TRBJ2-7; no definite D call. CDR3 length: 15 residues. The V gene lost 0 bases and the J gene lost 2 bases, with 11 bases spanning the gap. Germline loops: CDR1 MGHRA, CDR2 YSYEKL. The CDR3 bases are TGCGCCAGCAGCCAAGATAACAGAGATACCTACGAGCAGTACTTC. It codes for CASSQDNRDTYEQYF.

The CDR3 reads CASSGDREYEQYF. The CDR3 nucleotides read TGTGCCAGCAGTGGCGATAGGGAGTACGAGCAGTACTTC. The V call is TRBV25-1, the J call TRBJ2-7; weak D call: TRBD2 (5 bases). CDR1 is MGHDK and CDR2 is SYGVNS in the germline V gene. Trimming took off 4 bases at V and 4 bases at J, with 11 bases between the two ends. This CDR3 has 13 residues.

The genes are TRBV6-2 or TRBV6-3 and TRBJ2-3; unclear D gene. Germline CDR1 MNHEY, CDR2 SVGEGT. The CDR3 loop spans 14 amino acids. V was cut by 8 bases and J by 3 bases, with 15 bases left in between. The CDR3 DNA reads as TGTGCCAGCGGCCCGCGAGCGACGACAGATACGCAGTATTTT. Its translation is CASGPRATTDTQYF.

The DNA of the CDR3 is TGTGCCAGCAGCTTCCGACCGCCGGGACTAGCGGGAGGGCAAGAGACCCAGTACTTC. Protein product: CASSFRPPGLAGGQETQYF. This chain connects TRBV7-6 to TRBJ2-5; 16 bases are a match to TRBD2. Germline V lookup: CDR1 SGHVS, CDR2 FNYEAQ. The J segment lost 2 bases and the V segment lost 3 bases, leaving 9 bases of the junction unmatched. This CDR3 has 19 amino acids.

The V and J genes are TRBV19 and TRBJ2-7, with 7 bases lining up with TRBD2. Per the germline V gene, CDR1 is LNHDA and CDR2 is SQIVND (reference sequence). V was pared by 1 base and J by 3 bases, with 6 bases of the junction left unmatched. This CDR3 has 15 amino acids. The CDR3 protein is CASSIGSSGLYEQYF. The CDR3 DNA follows: TGTGCCAGTAGTATAGGTTCTAGCGGACTCTACGAGCAGTACTTC.

The CDR3 DNA sequence: TGTGCCAGCAGCTTAGATTCAGGGGCCCCCTACGAGCAGTACTTC. It translates to CASSLDSGAPYEQYF. This chain joins TRBV7-2 and TRBJ2-7; D perhaps matches TRBD1 (6 bases). The CDR3 spans 15 residues. The V and J ends lost 1 base and 2 bases respectively, with 12 bases between them. The V gene's germline CDR1 is SGHTA and CDR2 FQGNSA.

The chain is built from TRBV24-1 and TRBJ2-1; 10 bases are shared with TRBD2. Trimming at V came to 9 bases and at J to 3 bases, leaving 7 bases not matched to a gene. This CDR3 comprises 15 residues. Germline CDR1 is KGHDR and CDR2 is SFDVKD. Written as DNA, the CDR3 is TGTGCCACCGCCGATCGACTAGCGGGCTACAATGAGCAGTTCTTC. Protein product: CATADRLAGYNEQFF.

The gene calls are TRBV5-6 and TRBJ1-1, with 12 bases that match TRBD1. V gave up 5 bases and J gave up 11 bases; unmatched junction bases: 7. This CDR3 has 13 amino acids. CDR1 is SGHDT and CDR2 is YYEEEE in the germline V gene. Written as DNA, the CDR3 is TGTGCCAGCAGGACTCGGGACAGGGGGCAGGCTTTCTTT. Residues: CASRTRDRGQAFF. The full variable domain, with the rest looked up from reference TRBV5-6 and TRBJ1-1, is DAGVTQSPTHLIKTRGQQVTLRCSPKSGHDTVSWYQQALGQGPQFIFQYYEEEERQRGNFPDRFSGHQFPNYSSELNVNALLLGDSALYLCASRTRDRGQAFFGQGTRLTVV.

This chain uses TRBV4-2 with TRBJ1-1; D ambiguous. V was trimmed by 1 base and J by 10 bases, leaving 13 bases between them. Germline CDR1 is LGHNA and CDR2 is YNFKEQ. CDR3 length: 13 residues. The CDR3 sequence: CASSQVGAYSAFF. CDR3 nucleotides: TGTGCCAGCAGCCAAGTTGGAGCCTACTCAGCTTTCTTT.